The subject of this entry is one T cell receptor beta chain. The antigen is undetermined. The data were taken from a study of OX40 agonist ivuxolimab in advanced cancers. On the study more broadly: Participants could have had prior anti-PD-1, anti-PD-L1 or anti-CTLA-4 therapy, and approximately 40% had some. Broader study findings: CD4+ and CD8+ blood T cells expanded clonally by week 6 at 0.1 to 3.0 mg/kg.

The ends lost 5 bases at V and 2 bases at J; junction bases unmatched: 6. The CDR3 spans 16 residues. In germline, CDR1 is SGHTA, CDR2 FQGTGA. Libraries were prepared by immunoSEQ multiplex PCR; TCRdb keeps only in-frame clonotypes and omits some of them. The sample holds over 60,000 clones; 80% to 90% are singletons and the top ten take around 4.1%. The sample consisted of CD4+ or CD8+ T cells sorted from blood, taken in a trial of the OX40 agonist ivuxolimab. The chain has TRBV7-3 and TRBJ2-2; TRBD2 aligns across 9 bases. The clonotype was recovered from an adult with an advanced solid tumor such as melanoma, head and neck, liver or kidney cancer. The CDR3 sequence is CASSPAGGGNTGELFF. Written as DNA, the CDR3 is TGTGCCAGCAGCCCAGCGGGAGGTGGAAACACCGGGGAGCTGTTTTTT.